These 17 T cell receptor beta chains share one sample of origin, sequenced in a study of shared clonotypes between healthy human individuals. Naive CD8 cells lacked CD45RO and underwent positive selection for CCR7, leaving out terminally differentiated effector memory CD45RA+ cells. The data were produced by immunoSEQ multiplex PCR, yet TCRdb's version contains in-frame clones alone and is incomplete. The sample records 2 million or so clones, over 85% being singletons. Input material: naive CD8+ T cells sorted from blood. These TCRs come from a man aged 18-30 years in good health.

Here the CDR3 reads CASSLVTGVVNTEAFF. The CDR3 bases are TGTGCCAGCAGTTTAGTGACAGGGGTGGTGAACACTGAAGCTTTCTTT. This chain links TRBV28 with TRBJ1-1; TRBD1 matches 8 bases. CDR1 MDHEN and CDR2 SYDVKM come from the germline V gene. The CDR3 sequence is 16 residues long. Germline trimming cut 2 bases from V and 0 bases from J; bases unmatched to any gene: 5.

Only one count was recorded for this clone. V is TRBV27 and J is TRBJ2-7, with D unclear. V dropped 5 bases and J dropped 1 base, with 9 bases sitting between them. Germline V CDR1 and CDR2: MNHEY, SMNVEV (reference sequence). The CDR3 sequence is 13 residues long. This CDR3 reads CASSGQASYEQYF. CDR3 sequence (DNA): TGTGCCAGCAGTGGGCAGGCTTCCTACGAGCAGTACTTC.

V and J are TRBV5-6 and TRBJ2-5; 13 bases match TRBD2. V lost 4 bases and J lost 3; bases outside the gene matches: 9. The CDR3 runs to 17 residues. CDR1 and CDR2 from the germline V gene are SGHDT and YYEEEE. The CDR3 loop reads CASSPGTSGAIKETQYF. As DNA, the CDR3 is TGTGCCAGCAGCCCCGGGACTAGCGGGGCGATAAAAGAGACCCAGTACTTC.

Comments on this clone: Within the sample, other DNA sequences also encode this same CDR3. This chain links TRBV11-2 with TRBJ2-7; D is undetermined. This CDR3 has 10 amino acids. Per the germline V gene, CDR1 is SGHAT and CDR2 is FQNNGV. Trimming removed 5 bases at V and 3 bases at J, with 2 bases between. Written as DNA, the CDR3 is TGTGCCAGCAGCAACTACGAGCAGTACTTC. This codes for CASSNYEQYF.

CDR3 region: CASSLTGAEAFF. In nucleotides, the CDR3 is TGTGCCAGCAGCCTGACAGGAGCCGAAGCTTTCTTT. J is TRBJ1-1 and V is TRBV6-6, with D possibly TRBD1 on 6 matching bases. CDR3 length: 12 residues. Germline-derived CDR1 and CDR2 are MNHNY and SVGAGI (reference sequence). V lost 6 bases and J 8 bases, leaving 13 bases between the germline ends.

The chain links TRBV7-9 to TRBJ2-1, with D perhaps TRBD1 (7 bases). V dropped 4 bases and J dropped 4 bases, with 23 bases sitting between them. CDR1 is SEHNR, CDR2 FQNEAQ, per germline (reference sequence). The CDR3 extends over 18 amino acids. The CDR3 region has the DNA TGTGCCAGCAGCTCAACCCGGCCCACAGGGGAGGAGTACAATGAGCAGTTCTTC. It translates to CASSSTRPTGEEYNEQFF. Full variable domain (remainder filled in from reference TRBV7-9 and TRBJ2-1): DTGVSQNPRHKITKRGQNVTFRCDPISEHNRLYWYRQTLGQGPEFLTYFQNEAQLEKSRLLSDRFSAERPKGSFSTLEIQRTEQGDSAMYLCASSSTRPTGEEYNEQFFGPGTRLTVL.

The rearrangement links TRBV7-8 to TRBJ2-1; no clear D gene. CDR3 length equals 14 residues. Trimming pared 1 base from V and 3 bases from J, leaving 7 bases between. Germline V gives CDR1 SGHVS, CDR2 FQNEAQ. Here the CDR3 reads CASSLGVSYNEQFF. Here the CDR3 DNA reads TGTGCCAGCAGCTTAGGGGTCAGCTACAATGAGCAGTTCTTC.

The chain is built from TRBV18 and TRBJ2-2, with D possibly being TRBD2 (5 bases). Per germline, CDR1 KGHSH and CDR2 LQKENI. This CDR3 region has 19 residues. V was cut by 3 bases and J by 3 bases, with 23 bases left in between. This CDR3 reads CASSPLPPAGGLDTGELFF. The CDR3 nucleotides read TGTGCCAGCTCACCCCTCCCCCCGGCAGGCGGGCTAGACACCGGGGAGCTGTTTTTT.

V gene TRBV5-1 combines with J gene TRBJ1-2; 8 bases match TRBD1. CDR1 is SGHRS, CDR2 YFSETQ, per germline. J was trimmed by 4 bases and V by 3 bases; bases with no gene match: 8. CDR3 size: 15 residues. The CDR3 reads CASSSGQEILYGYTF. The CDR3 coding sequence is TGCGCCAGCAGCTCGGGACAGGAGATACTCTATGGCTACACCTTC.

The CDR3 reads CASNYGPTRKREPQHF. DNA for the CDR3: TGTGCCAGCAACTATGGCCCAACGCGGAAAAGGGAGCCCCAGCATTTT. The J gene is TRBJ1-5, the V gene TRBV21-1. TRBV21-1 is recorded as a pseudogene. This CDR3 contains 16 residues.

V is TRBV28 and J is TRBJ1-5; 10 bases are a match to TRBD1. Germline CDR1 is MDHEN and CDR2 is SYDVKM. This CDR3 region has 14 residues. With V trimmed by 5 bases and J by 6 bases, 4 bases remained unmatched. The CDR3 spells CASSRTGGFQPQHF. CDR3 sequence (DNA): TGTGCCAGCAGTCGGACAGGGGGTTTTCAGCCCCAGCATTTT.

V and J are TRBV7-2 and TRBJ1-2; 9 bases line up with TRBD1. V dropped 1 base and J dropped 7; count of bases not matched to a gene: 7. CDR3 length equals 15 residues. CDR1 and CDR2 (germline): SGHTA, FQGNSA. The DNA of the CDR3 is TGTGCCAGCAGCTTAGTTGGACAGGGGTTGGGTGGCTACACCTTC. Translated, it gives CASSLVGQGLGGYTF.

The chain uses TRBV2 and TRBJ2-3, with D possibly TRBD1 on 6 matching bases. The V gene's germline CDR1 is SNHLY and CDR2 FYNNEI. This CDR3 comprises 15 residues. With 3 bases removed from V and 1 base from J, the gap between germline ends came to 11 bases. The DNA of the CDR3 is TGTGCCAGCAGTGATGGGGGCAGAGGCACAGATACGCAGTATTTT. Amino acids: CASSDGGRGTDTQYF.

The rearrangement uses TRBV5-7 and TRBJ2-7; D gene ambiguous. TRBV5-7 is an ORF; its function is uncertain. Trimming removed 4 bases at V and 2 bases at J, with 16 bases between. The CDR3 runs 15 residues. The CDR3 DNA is TGTGCCAGCAGCCCCCGTCCTGGGGTGGCCTACGAGCAGTACTTC. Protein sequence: CASSPRPGVAYEQYF.

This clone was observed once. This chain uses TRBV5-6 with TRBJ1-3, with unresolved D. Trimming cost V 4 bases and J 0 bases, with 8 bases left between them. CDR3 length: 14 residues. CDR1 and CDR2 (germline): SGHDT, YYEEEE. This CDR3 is CASSIGLSGNTIYF. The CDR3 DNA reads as TGTGCCAGCAGCATAGGACTCTCTGGAAACACCATATATTTT.

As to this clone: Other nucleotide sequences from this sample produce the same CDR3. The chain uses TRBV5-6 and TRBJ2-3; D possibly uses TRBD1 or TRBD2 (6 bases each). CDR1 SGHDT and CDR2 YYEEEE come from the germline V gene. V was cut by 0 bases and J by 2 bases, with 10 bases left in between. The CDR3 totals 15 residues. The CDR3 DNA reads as TGTGCCAGCAGCTTGGGAGGGGGGTCCACAGATACGCAGTATTTT. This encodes CASSLGGGSTDTQYF.

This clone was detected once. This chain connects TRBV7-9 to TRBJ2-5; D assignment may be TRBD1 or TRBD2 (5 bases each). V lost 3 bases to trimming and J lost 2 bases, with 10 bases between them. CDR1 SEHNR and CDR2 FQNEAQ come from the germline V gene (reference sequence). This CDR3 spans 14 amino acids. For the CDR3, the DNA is TGTGCCAGCAGCTTCGGGACCATACAAGAGACCCAGTACTTC. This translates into CASSFGTIQETQYF.